This TCR beta chain originates from a study of metastatic and nonmetastatic thyroid tumors. The overall study: A comparison of repertoires was made across blood and tumor or nodule tissue from malignant and benign thyroid patients.

This clone was picked up many times. Original analysis: Between-group CDR3 differences, defined by clinicopathological status, yielded a distant-metastasis classifier for papillary thyroid cancer. TCRdb reanalyzed the PCR reads via MiXCR. The V and J calls were not made by the authors but by TCRdb's processing. The data contain some 30,000 clones, about 30% of them singletons. The CDR3 is 16 amino acids. Deletions cut 2 bases from V and 7 bases from J, with 19 bases between. Germline CDR1 MNHNS, CDR2 SASEGT. Every patient was untreated before thyroid surgery. This rearrangement joins TRBV6-1 to TRBJ2-3; possible D gene TRBD2, 5 bases. Sequenced: blood. The receptor comes from a female donor with papillary thyroid cancer or a benign thyroid nodule (not recorded which). Some clones in this sample may be carry-over from other donors' samples. In nucleotides, the CDR3 is TGTGCCAGCAGTGAATACCAGCGGAACGCTAGGCATACGCAGTATTTT. Protein product: CASSEYQRNARHTQYF.